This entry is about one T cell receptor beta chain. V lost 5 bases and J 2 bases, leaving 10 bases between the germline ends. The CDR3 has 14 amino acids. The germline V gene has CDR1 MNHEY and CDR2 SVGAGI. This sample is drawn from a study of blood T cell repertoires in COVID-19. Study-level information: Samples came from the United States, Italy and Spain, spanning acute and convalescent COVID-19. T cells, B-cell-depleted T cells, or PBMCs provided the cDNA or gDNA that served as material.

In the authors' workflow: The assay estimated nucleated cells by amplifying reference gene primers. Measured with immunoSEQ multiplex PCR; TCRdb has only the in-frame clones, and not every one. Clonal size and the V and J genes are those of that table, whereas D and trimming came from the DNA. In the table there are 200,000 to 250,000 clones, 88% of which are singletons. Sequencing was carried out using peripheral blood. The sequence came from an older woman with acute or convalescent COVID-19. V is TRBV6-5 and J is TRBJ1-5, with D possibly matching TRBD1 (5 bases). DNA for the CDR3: TGTGCCAGCAGTCGCGGGGGGGGCAATCAGCCCCAGCATTTT. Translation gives CASSRGGGNQPQHF.